This T cell receptor (beta chain) stems from a study of T cells after yellow fever vaccination. About this clonotype: Its cognate antigen is unknown.

MiXCR was run by TCRdb on the 5' RACE reads, yielding one entry per CDR3 protein. There are about 160,000 distinct CDR3 sequences in the sample; 6% to 7.5% occur only once, and about 2.5% lies in the top ten. Findings and limits, study-wide: The presence of abundant clonotypes contaminating from the bulk population was possible in FACS-sorted repertoires.

CDR1 is SGHTA, CDR2 FQGTGA, per germline. This CDR3 region has 16 residues. V gave up 1 base and J gave up 5 bases, with 17 bases separating them. The TCR sequence derives from a young man who received the YFV17D yellow fever vaccine. Sequences were derived from CD4+ T cells sorted from PBMCs, sampled about 5 days after the first yellow fever vaccination. The genes are TRBV7-3 and TRBJ2-5; D possibly matches TRBD1 or TRBD2 (5 bases each). CDR3 loop: CASSLKGRLDPETQYF. CDR3 DNA sequence: TGTGCCAGCAGCTTAAAGGGACGACTCGATCCGGAGACCCAGTACTTC.